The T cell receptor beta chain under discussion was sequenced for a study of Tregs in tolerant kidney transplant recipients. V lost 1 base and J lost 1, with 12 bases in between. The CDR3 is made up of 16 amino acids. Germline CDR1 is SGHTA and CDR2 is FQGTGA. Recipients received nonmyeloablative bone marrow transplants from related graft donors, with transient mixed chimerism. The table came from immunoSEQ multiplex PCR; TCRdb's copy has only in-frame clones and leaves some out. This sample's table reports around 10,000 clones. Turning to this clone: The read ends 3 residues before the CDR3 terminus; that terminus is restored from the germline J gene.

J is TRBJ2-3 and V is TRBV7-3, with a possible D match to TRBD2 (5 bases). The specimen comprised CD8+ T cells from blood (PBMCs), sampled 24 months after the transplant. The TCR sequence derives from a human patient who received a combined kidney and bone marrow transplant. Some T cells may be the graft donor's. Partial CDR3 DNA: TGTGCCAGCAGCTTAATATCGGGGAGCGGCACAGATACG. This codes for CASSLISGSGTDT. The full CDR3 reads CASSLISGSGTDTQYF.